Listed here are 30 T cell receptor beta chains from one sample, sequenced in a study of OX40 agonist ivuxolimab in advanced cancers. The protocol was immunoSEQ multiplex PCR, while the TCRdb copy is restricted to in-frame clones and leaves out a portion. The table records approximately 77,000 clones, roughly 89% of them present only once. Sequenced here: CD4+ or CD8+ T cells sorted from blood, sampled in a trial of the OX40 agonist ivuxolimab. The receptors shown here come from an adult with an advanced solid tumor such as melanoma, head and neck, liver or kidney cancer.

The rearrangement links TRBV5-1 to TRBJ1-1; D uncertain. The germline CDR1 and CDR2 sequences are SGHRS and YFSETQ. With 5 bases removed from V and 3 bases from J, the gap between germline ends came to 11 bases. This CDR3 is built from 13 residues. CDR3 in amino acids: CASSPAMDTEAFF. As DNA, the CDR3 is TGCGCCAGCAGTCCGGCTATGGACACTGAAGCTTTCTTT.

The chain couples TRBV7-9 to TRBJ1-4, with 11 bases matching TRBD1. Germline V gives CDR1 SEHNR, CDR2 FQNEAQ (reference sequence). The CDR3 is 15 residues long. The ends lost 4 bases at V and 8 bases at J; junction bases unmatched: 6. CDR3 sequence reads: CASSSADRGREKLFF. The CDR3, as DNA: TGTGCCAGCAGCTCGGCGGACAGGGGGCGAGAAAAACTGTTTTTT.

The chain joins TRBV28 to TRBJ1-5, with a tentative D call TRBD1 (5 bases). V was trimmed by 1 base and J by 7 bases, leaving 14 bases between them. The CDR3 is made up of 15 amino acids. Germline V gene lookup returns CDR1 MDHEN and CDR2 SYDVKM. The CDR3 nucleotides are TGTGCCAGCAGTTTATTTCAGGGAGGGCGACAGCCCCAGCATTTT. This sequence encodes CASSLFQGGRQPQHF.

V gene TRBV2 combines with J gene TRBJ2-3, with 14 bases matching TRBD2. The CDR3 length is 15 residues. CDR1 and CDR2 (germline): SNHLY, FYNNEI. V was pared by 8 bases and J by 11 bases, with 12 bases of the junction left unmatched. This chain's CDR3 is CASQFSGTSGSLQYF. The CDR3 nucleotides are TGTGCCAGCCAATTTTCCGGGACTAGCGGGAGTCTGCAGTATTTT.

This chain links TRBV28 with TRBJ2-2, with TRBD2 matching 9 bases. Germline-derived CDR1 and CDR2 are MDHEN and SYDVKM. Trimming took 4 bases from V and 4 from J; bases not matched to a gene: 4. The CDR3 contains 15 residues. CDR3 protein: CASSSASGTTGELFF. The CDR3 DNA sequence: TGTGCCAGCAGTTCGGCTAGCGGGACCACCGGGGAGCTGTTTTTT. The whole variable domain, remainder taken from reference TRBV28 and TRBJ2-2, is DVKVTQSSRYLVKRTGEKVFLECVQDMDHENMFWYRQDPGLGLRLIYFSYDVKMKEKGDIPEGYSVSREKKERFSLILESASTNQTSMYLCASSSASGTTGELFFGEGSRLTVL.

The V and J genes are TRBV27 and TRBJ2-7; 8 positions agree with TRBD2. The CDR3 loop spans 15 amino acids. Trimming cost V 2 bases and J 7 bases; bases outside gene matches: 10. Germline V gene data show CDR1 as MNHEY and CDR2 as SMNVEV (reference sequence). The CDR3 DNA follows: TGTGCCAGCAGTTTAGCTAGCGGGTTCCTCCTGGAGCAGTACTTC. Translating gives CASSLASGFLLEQYF.

The chain combines TRBV10-2 with TRBJ2-4, with 10 bases aligning to TRBD2. In germline, CDR1 is WSHSY, CDR2 SAAADI. The CDR3 extends over 18 amino acids. Trimming at V came to 2 bases and at J to 2 bases, leaving 9 bases not matched to a gene. CDR3 DNA sequence: TGCGCCAGCAGTGAGAGCGGGAGGGCCCTCGGAACCAAAAACATTCAGTACTTC. Translation: CASSESGRALGTKNIQYF.

This chain joins TRBV6-5 and TRBJ2-5; 7 bases line up with TRBD2. There are 13 residues in the CDR3. CDR1 is MNHEY and CDR2 is SVGAGI in the germline V gene. Losses at the gene ends were 3 bases for V and 5 bases for J; bases not matched to a gene: 3. CDR3 sequence reads: CASSYAGVETQYF. The DNA for the CDR3 is TGTGCCAGCAGTTATGCGGGAGTGGAGACCCAGTACTTC.

The chain is built from TRBV7-9 and TRBJ1-2; D not resolved. With 1 base removed from V and 0 bases from J, the gap between germline ends came to 6 bases. This CDR3 has 14 residues. Per the germline V gene, CDR1 is SEHNR and CDR2 is FQNEAQ (reference sequence). Written as DNA, the CDR3 is TGTGCCAGCAGCTTAGGGGAACCTAACTATGGCTACACCTTC. Its protein is CASSLGEPNYGYTF.

The V call is TRBV5-1, the J call TRBJ2-4; the match to TRBD1 covers 8 bases. The CDR3 totals 12 residues. Looked up from germline, CDR1 is SGHRS and CDR2 is YFSETQ. V was pared by 4 bases and J by 9 bases, with 3 bases of the junction left unmatched. CDR3 sequence reads: CASSRTGGIQYF. The CDR3 DNA reads TGCGCCAGCAGCCGAACAGGGGGCATTCAGTACTTC.

The chain uses TRBV28 and TRBJ1-1, with a weak D call TRBD1 (6 bases). Germline V gives CDR1 MDHEN, CDR2 SYDVKM. This CDR3 spans 11 amino acids. V lost 5 bases, J lost 11 bases, and 12 bases lay in between. CDR3 protein: CASSSKRGAFF. In nucleotides, the CDR3 is TGTGCCAGCAGTAGTAAAAGGGGGGCTTTCTTT.

The rearrangement links TRBV2 to TRBJ2-5, with 9 positions matching TRBD1. The V gene's germline CDR1 is SNHLY and CDR2 FYNNEI. CDR3 length: 14 amino acids. The J segment lost 4 bases and the V segment lost 7 bases, leaving 7 bases of the junction unmatched. CDR3 loop: CASTEQGAGETQYF. CDR3 nucleotides: TGTGCCAGCACGGAACAGGGGGCAGGAGAGACCCAGTACTTC.

This chain links TRBV5-6 with TRBJ2-2, with a tentative D call TRBD1 (5 bases). CDR1 and CDR2 from the germline V gene are SGHDT and YYEEEE. Trimming pared 2 bases from V and 2 bases from J, leaving 7 bases between. The CDR3 is 14 residues long. The CDR3 region is CASSFRTNTGELFF. DNA of the CDR3: TGTGCCAGCAGCTTTAGGACAAACACCGGGGAGCTGTTTTTT.

The rearrangement links TRBV18 to TRBJ1-5, with D perhaps matching TRBD1 (5 bases). The V end was cut by 4 bases, the J end by 0 bases, with 7 bases between. The CDR3 extends over 14 amino acids. Germline CDR1 reads KGHSH; CDR2 reads LQKENI. The CDR3 nucleotides are TGTGCCAGCTCACGGGGGGATAGCAATCAGCCCCAGCATTTT. Its protein product is CASSRGDSNQPQHF.

The chain uses TRBV7-3 and TRBJ2-2, with TRBD2 identical over 7 bases. The ends lost 2 bases at V and 6 bases at J; junction bases unmatched: 6. The germline gives CDR1 SGHTA, CDR2 FQGTGA. CDR3 size: 15 residues. The DNA for the CDR3 is TGTGCCAGCAGCTTAGGAGCGGGGCTGGCCGGGGAGCTGTTTTTT. This codes for CASSLGAGLAGELFF. The whole variable domain, filled in from reference TRBV7-3 and TRBJ2-2, reads GAGVSQTPSNKVTEKGKYVELRCDPISGHTALYWYRQSLGQGPEFLIYFQGTGAADDSGLPNDRFFAVRPEGSVSTLKIQRTERGDSAVYLCASSLGAGLAGELFFGEGSRLTVL.

The chain uses TRBV30 and TRBJ1-4, with no clear D. Germline V gene sequence: CDR1 GTSNPN, CDR2 SVGIG (reference sequence). With 2 bases removed from V and 5 bases from J, the gap between germline ends came to 15 bases. The CDR3 length is 15 residues. Here the CDR3 DNA reads TGTGCCTGGAGTTTCACCTCTGGCAGGAATGAAAAACTGTTTTTT. This translates into CAWSFTSGRNEKLFF.

The chain couples TRBV4-3 to TRBJ2-5; 7 nucleotides align to TRBD1. The CDR3 consists of 16 residues. V gave up 0 bases and J gave up 4 bases; unmatched junction bases: 8. CDR1 is LGHNA and CDR2 is YSLEER in the germline V gene. The CDR3 here is CASSQDLYRGRETQYF. The CDR3 nucleotides are TGCGCCAGCAGCCAAGATCTTTACAGGGGACGAGAGACCCAGTACTTC.

The chain links TRBV7-2 to TRBJ1-2; 8 bases map to TRBD1. The V segment lost 6 bases and the J segment 4 bases; nucleotides outside the gene matches: 13. The CDR3 has 16 residues. From germline, CDR1 is SGHTA and CDR2 FQGNSA. The CDR3 DNA is TGTGCCAGCAGTCCTTCGAGGACAGGGCTCTTCTATGGCTACACCTTC. It codes for CASSPSRTGLFYGYTF.

The chain links TRBV7-2 to TRBJ2-1, with 7 bases identical to TRBD2. Germline-derived CDR1 and CDR2 are SGHTA and FQGNSA. The CDR3 contains 15 residues. Germline trimming cut 7 bases from V and 8 bases from J; bases unmatched to any gene: 14. This CDR3 is CASTWQGLKGDEQFF. CDR3 DNA: TGTGCCAGCACCTGGCAGGGACTAAAAGGCGATGAGCAGTTCTTC.

J is TRBJ1-3 and V is TRBV6-1, with a weak D call TRBD1 (6 bases). V lost 4 bases and J lost 2, with 12 bases in between. The germline CDR1 and CDR2 sequences are MNHNS and SASEGT. The CDR3 length is 15 residues. The CDR3 here is CASSVTGMTGNTIYF. In nucleotides, the CDR3 is TGTGCCAGCAGTGTTACAGGGATGACTGGAAACACCATATATTTT.

This chain uses TRBV28 with TRBJ2-7; perhaps TRBD2 as D (6 bases). Trimming cost V 6 bases and J 6 bases, with 12 bases left between them. CDR1 MDHEN and CDR2 SYDVKM come from the germline V gene. The CDR3 has 12 residues. The CDR3 protein is CASSGSLAEQYF. Written as DNA, the CDR3 is TGTGCCAGCAGCGGGAGTTTGGCCGAGCAGTACTTC. Filled out from reference TRBV28 and TRBJ2-7, the complete variable domain reads DVKVTQSSRYLVKRTGEKVFLECVQDMDHENMFWYRQDPGLGLRLIYFSYDVKMKEKGDIPEGYSVSREKKERFSLILESASTNQTSMYLCASSGSLAEQYFGPGTRLTVT.

The chain links TRBV9 to TRBJ2-1, with 8 bases identical to TRBD1. Per germline, CDR1 SGDLS and CDR2 YYNGEE. The CDR3 length is 18 residues. With 2 bases clipped from V and 3 bases from J, the junction kept 13 bases outside the gene matches. The CDR3 sequence: CASSVLDLRTGHYNEQFF. As DNA, the CDR3 is TGTGCCAGCAGCGTCCTGGATCTAAGGACAGGGCACTACAATGAGCAGTTCTTC. The full variable domain, rest sourced from reference TRBV9 and TRBJ2-1, is DSGVTQTPKHLITATGQRVTLRCSPRSGDLSVYWYQQSLDQGLQFLIQYYNGEERAKGNILERFSAQQFPDLHSELNLSSLELGDSALYFCASSVLDLRTGHYNEQFFGPGTRLTVL.

V usage is TRBV5-1 and J usage is TRBJ2-3; 9 positions match TRBD1. The V and J ends lost 3 bases and 5 bases, in that order; junction bases with no gene match: 7. Germline CDR1 is SGHRS and CDR2 is YFSETQ. The CDR3 loop spans 15 amino acids. CDR3 amino acids: CASSSYRGPGDTQYF. The CDR3, as DNA: TGCGCCAGCAGCTCATACAGGGGGCCGGGAGATACGCAGTATTTT.

The rearrangement uses TRBV6-5 and TRBJ2-7; TRBD1 might be the D (6 bases). V shed 0 bases and J shed 2 bases, with 11 bases lying between them. CDR3 size: 15 residues. CDR1 and CDR2 (germline): MNHEY, SVGAGI. CDR3 loop: CASSYSIRGTYEQYF. The DNA of the CDR3 is TGTGCCAGCAGTTACTCCATCAGGGGAACCTACGAGCAGTACTTC.

The chain couples TRBV30 to TRBJ2-7; 7 bases agree with TRBD1. In germline, CDR1 is GTSNPN, CDR2 SVGIG (reference sequence). The CDR3 spans 12 residues. The ends lost 1 base at V and 6 bases at J; junction bases unmatched: 3. The CDR3 region is CAWSGQGFEQYF. The CDR3 nucleotides read TGTGCCTGGAGTGGACAGGGTTTCGAGCAGTACTTC.

J is TRBJ1-5 and V is TRBV28; no reliable D call. V shed 6 bases and J shed 3 bases, with 15 bases lying between them. The CDR3 contains 15 residues. Germline CDR1 is MDHEN and CDR2 is SYDVKM. The CDR3 nucleotides are TGTGCCAGCAGGCCCGAGGGAGGGAACAATCAGCCCCAGCATTTT. Translating gives CASRPEGGNNQPQHF.

The chain employs TRBV6-5 and TRBJ1-5, with 7 bases aligning to TRBD1. The J segment lost 5 bases and the V segment lost 2 bases, leaving 6 bases of the junction unmatched. The germline CDR1 and CDR2 sequences are MNHEY and SVGAGI. This CDR3 region has 15 residues. CDR3 protein: CASSYDRESHQPQHF. The CDR3 DNA follows: TGTGCCAGCAGTTACGACAGGGAGTCTCATCAGCCCCAGCATTTT.

The chain carries TRBV18 and TRBJ1-5; D call uncertain. The germline V gene encodes CDR1 KGHSH and CDR2 LQKENI. Trimming took 2 bases from V and 3 from J, leaving 20 bases between them. The CDR3 totals 18 residues. CDR3: CASSPGLGLTEINQPQHF. CDR3 in DNA: TGTGCCAGCTCACCAGGGCTCGGTCTAACAGAAATCAATCAGCCCCAGCATTTT. The full variable domain, its missing parts supplied by reference TRBV18 and TRBJ1-5, is NAGVMQNPRHLVRRRGQEARLRCSPMKGHSHVYWYRQLPEEGLKFMVYLQKENIIDESGMPKERFSAEFPKEGPSILRIQQVVRGDSAAYFCASSPGLGLTEINQPQHFGDGTRLSIL.

This sequence joins TRBV6-6 and TRBJ2-2, with 9 nucleotides matching TRBD2. Germline V CDR1 and CDR2: MNHNY, SVGAGI (reference sequence). The V segment lost 6 bases and the J segment 6 bases; nucleotides outside the gene matches: 5. The CDR3 covers 14 residues. CDR3 in amino acids: CASRGSGSAGELFF. The DNA for the CDR3 is TGTGCCAGCAGGGGTAGCGGGAGTGCCGGGGAGCTGTTTTTT.

Of note for this clone: The sample contains more than one DNA sequence encoding this CDR3. The chain is built from TRBV28 and TRBJ2-7, with a tentative D call TRBD2 (6 bases). Germline values: CDR1 MDHEN, CDR2 SYDVKM. This CDR3 is 12 amino acids long. Trimming pared 2 bases from V and 4 bases from J, leaving 6 bases between. CDR3 DNA sequence: TGTGCCAGCAGTTTAGGGGGGTACGAGCAGTACTTC. The encoded protein is CASSLGGYEQYF.